These T cell receptor beta chains were read from a single sample in a study of OX40 agonist ivuxolimab in advanced cancers. Produced via immunoSEQ multiplex PCR; TCRdb's table is partial and in-frame only. The sample yields roughly 70,000 clones, roughly nine tenths seen once. This material consisted of CD4+ or CD8+ T cells sorted from blood, taken in a trial of the OX40 agonist ivuxolimab. These receptors were taken from an adult with an advanced solid tumor such as melanoma, head and neck, liver or kidney cancer. Each CDR3 is given with its conserved first and last residue. D genes are given only for firm matches. Rows give clone size only sometimes, using once, few, many, or a class for an expanded clone.

V gene	clone size	D gene	J gene	CDR3 DNA	CDR3 protein
TRBV5-4	-	-	TRBJ2-1	TGTGCCAGCAGCTTAAAGGAAGGATCCTCCAATGAGCAGTTCTTC	CASSLKEGSSNEQFF
TRBV30	-	-	TRBJ2-1	TGTGCCTGGAGTGCCCTTGGTAGCAGGTACAATGAGCAGTTCTTC	CAWSALGSRYNEQFF
TRBV5-1	-	TRBD1	TRBJ2-2	TGCGCCAGCAGCTCAGACAGGGTGGGGACCGGGGAGCTGTTTTTT	CASSSDRVGTGELFF
TRBV9	-	-	TRBJ1-1	TGTGCCAGCAGCCCCCGGCCGGGGGGGATTCGGACTGAAGCTTTCTTT	CASSPRPGGIRTEAFF
TRBV6-5	-	-	TRBJ2-2	TGTGCCAGCAGGGTTGGTGTTCCAAACACCGGGGAGCTGTTTTTT	CASRVGVPNTGELFF
TRBV7-7	-	-	TRBJ2-5	TGTGCTAGCAGCTTGAACTCCCCGGGGCCGAAAGAGACCCAGTACTTC	CASSLNSPGPKETQYF
TRBV9	-	TRBD1	TRBJ1-6	TGTGCCAGCAGCGTAGACAGGGGGAATTTTTCACCCCTCCACTTT	CASSVDRGNFSPLHF
TRBV6-5	-	-	TRBJ2-5	TGTGCCAGCAGCCACGACAGGCAAGAGACCCAGTACTTC	CASSHDRQETQYF
TRBV7-2	-	-	TRBJ2-1	TGTGCCAGCACCGAAGGGGCCTCTCACAATGAGCAGTTCTTC	CASTEGASHNEQFF
TRBV7-2	-	TRBD2	TRBJ2-5	TGTGCCAGCAGCCGTTCCCTGGGGGGAGGGGAGACCCAGTACTTC	CASSRSLGGGETQYF
TRBV5-8	-	TRBD1	TRBJ1-3	TGTGCCAGCACACCAACAGGGGGCGCGAGATCTGGAAACACCATATATTTT	CASTPTGGARSGNTIYF
TRBV11-2	-	TRBD2	TRBJ2-5	TGTGCCAGCAGCTTACCGTGGTCGACTAGCAGGGAGACCCAGTACTTC	CASSLPWSTSRETQYF
TRBV18	-	-	TRBJ1-5	TGTGCCAGCTCACCACTTAGCAATCAGCCCCAGCATTTT	CASSPLSNQPQHF
TRBV27	-	-	TRBJ2-1	TGTGCCAGCAGTGAAAGGAGATGGGACAATGAGCAGTTCTTC	CASSERRWDNEQFF
TRBV5-5	-	TRBD2	TRBJ2-2	TGTGCCAGCACTAGACTAGCGGGAGACACCGGGGAGCTGTTTTTT	CASTRLAGDTGELFF
TRBV11-3	-	TRBD1	TRBJ2-2	TGTGCCAGCAGCTCCGGACAGGGGGCGAACACCGGGGAGCTGTTTTTT	CASSSGQGANTGELFF
TRBV7-9	-	-	TRBJ2-3	TGTGCCAGCAGCCGCGCCGGTAGAGTGGATACGCAGTATTTT	CASSRAGRVDTQYF
TRBV30	-	-	TRBJ1-3	TGTGCCTGGACAGGAACTTTCTCTGGAAACACCATATATTTT	CAWTGTFSGNTIYF
TRBV5-8	-	-	TRBJ1-5	TGTGCCAGCAGCCCCGGAACCCAGCATTTT	CASSPGTQHF
TRBV10-1	-	-	TRBJ2-7	TGCGCCAGCAGTGAGGTAGGGGCCTACGAGCAGTACTTC	CASSEVGAYEQYF
TRBV9	-	-	TRBJ2-1	TGTGCCAGCAGCGTAGGCATCCGAGTTGGCGACAATGAGCAGTTCTTC	CASSVGIRVGDNEQFF
TRBV18	many	-	TRBJ1-1	TGTGCCAGCCAGCCGCAGGGTATAACTGAAGCTTTCTTT	CASQPQGITEAFF
TRBV5-1	-	TRBD2	TRBJ2-6	TGCGCCAGCAGCTTGGTGGGGAGGGCTGGGGCCAACGTCCTGACTTTC	CASSLVGRAGANVLTF
TRBV5-1	-	TRBD1	TRBJ2-6	TGCGCCAGCAGCTGGACAGGGAATTCTGGGGCCAACGTCCTGACTTTC	CASSWTGNSGANVLTF